This is a list of T cell receptor beta chains from one sample in a study of vaccination and CD4 T cells after COVID-19. Via MiXCR, TCRdb re-called the PCR reads, giving one row per CDR3 protein. The table has around 17,000 distinct CDR3 sequences, around 35% seen once. The antigens for these receptors are not known. Material: CD4+ T cells from blood, cultured in vitro. These receptors all stem from a human donor who had recovered from COVID-19. The CDR3 runs from the conserved cysteine through the conserved F or W. D genes are given only for firm matches. A clone size is listed for some rows: how often the clone was seen (once, few, many), or a class if it is expanded.

v_gene: TRBV5-1; d_gene: TRBD2; j_gene: TRBJ2-1; abundance: -; CDR3nt: TGCGCCAGCAGCTTTAGCGGGGAAGGGAATGAGCAGTTCTTC; CDR3aa: CASSFSGEGNEQFF
v_gene: TRBV20-1; d_gene: -; j_gene: TRBJ2-1; abundance: -; CDR3nt: TGCAGTGCTAGCGTGTCTACTTCCTACAATGAGCAGTTCTTC; CDR3aa: CSASVSTSYNEQFF
v_gene: TRBV6-1; d_gene: TRBD2; j_gene: TRBJ2-1; abundance: few; CDR3nt: TGTGCCAGCAGACATTCCGGGACTAGTGGAAATGAGCAGTTCTTC; CDR3aa: CASRHSGTSGNEQFF
v_gene: TRBV2; d_gene: TRBD2; j_gene: TRBJ2-5; abundance: once; CDR3nt: TGTGCCAGCAGTAAAACTAGCGGGACAGTCCAAGAGACCCAGTACTTC; CDR3aa: CASSKTSGTVQETQYF
v_gene: TRBV12-3/TRBV12-4; d_gene: -; j_gene: TRBJ1-2; abundance: few; CDR3nt: TGTGCCAGCAGTTTGGCCGGGAATGGCTACACCTTC; CDR3aa: CASSLAGNGYTF
v_gene: TRBV27; d_gene: -; j_gene: TRBJ2-2; abundance: few; CDR3nt: TGTGCCAGCAAGAGAACCACTTTCAACACCGGGGAGCTGTTTTTT; CDR3aa: CASKRTTFNTGELFF
v_gene: TRBV18; d_gene: -; j_gene: TRBJ1-5; abundance: once; CDR3nt: TGTGCCAGCTCACCGTCGAAGGGAACTCAGCCCCAGCATTTT; CDR3aa: CASSPSKGTQPQHF
v_gene: TRBV7-2; d_gene: -; j_gene: TRBJ2-4; abundance: -; CDR3nt: TGTGCCAGCAGCTTAGAGGGGACCCTACCGAAAAACATTCAGTACTTC; CDR3aa: CASSLEGTLPKNIQYF
v_gene: TRBV6-1; d_gene: -; j_gene: TRBJ1-6; abundance: -; CDR3nt: TGTGCCAGCAGTGTAGGACAAGATTCACCCCTCCACTTT; CDR3aa: CASSVGQDSPLHF
v_gene: TRBV28; d_gene: -; j_gene: TRBJ1-2; abundance: large; CDR3nt: TGTGCCAGCAGTGCACACGACAAGTTCTATGGCTACACCTTC; CDR3aa: CASSAHDKFYGYTF
v_gene: TRBV30; d_gene: -; j_gene: TRBJ2-5; abundance: -; CDR3nt: TGTGCCTGGAGTGAAATAGCCTCCCGTGAGACCCAGTACTTC; CDR3aa: CAWSEIASRETQYF
v_gene: TRBV6-1; d_gene: -; j_gene: TRBJ2-1; abundance: -; CDR3nt: TGTGCGGCAGAGTTTTACAATGAGCAGTTCTTC; CDR3aa: CAAEFYNEQFF
v_gene: TRBV20-1; d_gene: TRBD1; j_gene: TRBJ2-7; abundance: few; CDR3nt: TGCAGTGCCAGAGCAGGGGGCGGGTACGAGCAGTACTTC; CDR3aa: CSARAGGGYEQYF
v_gene: TRBV15; d_gene: TRBD2; j_gene: TRBJ2-3; abundance: few; CDR3nt: TGTGCCACCACTCCTAGCGGTACTAGCACAGATACGCAGTATTTT; CDR3aa: CATTPSGTSTDTQYF
v_gene: TRBV7-3; d_gene: -; j_gene: TRBJ2-3; abundance: -; CDR3nt: TGTGCCAGCAGCTTAAATGGGGGCTTTACAGATACGCAGTATTTT; CDR3aa: CASSLNGGFTDTQYF
v_gene: TRBV20-1; d_gene: -; j_gene: TRBJ2-5; abundance: few; CDR3nt: TGCAGTGCCAGTTTTAGCGGCCAAGAGACCCAGTACTTC; CDR3aa: CSASFSGQETQYF
v_gene: TRBV6-1; d_gene: -; j_gene: TRBJ1-4; abundance: -; CDR3nt: TGTGCCAGCGAGGGGCAGGGATTGGACGAAAAACTGTTTTTT; CDR3aa: CASEGQGLDEKLFF
v_gene: TRBV5-1; d_gene: TRBD2; j_gene: TRBJ2-1; abundance: once; CDR3nt: TGCGCCAGCAGCCCCACTCCGACTAGCGGGTACAATGAGCAGTTCTTC; CDR3aa: CASSPTPTSGYNEQFF
v_gene: TRBV7-6; d_gene: -; j_gene: TRBJ2-5; abundance: -; CDR3nt: TGTGCCAGCAGCTTACAGGGGGGGCAAGAGACCCAGTACTTC; CDR3aa: CASSLQGGQETQYF
v_gene: TRBV7-8; d_gene: TRBD1; j_gene: TRBJ2-3; abundance: -; CDR3nt: TGTGCCAGCAGCCCACAACAGGGGGTACCGACAGATACGCAGTATTTT; CDR3aa: CASSPQQGVPTDTQYF
v_gene: TRBV11-1; d_gene: TRBD2; j_gene: TRBJ2-1; abundance: -; CDR3nt: TGTGCCAGCGGGGGGGGACCCGGCTCCTACAATGAGCAGTTCTTC; CDR3aa: CASGGGPGSYNEQFF
v_gene: TRBV4-1; d_gene: -; j_gene: TRBJ2-7; abundance: -; CDR3nt: TGCGCCAGCAGCCAACCCGGGACGGGCTACGAGCAGTACTTC; CDR3aa: CASSQPGTGYEQYF
v_gene: TRBV2; d_gene: -; j_gene: TRBJ2-7; abundance: -; CDR3nt: TGTGCCAGCAGTGTAGAGAGGCCCTACGAGCAGTACTTC; CDR3aa: CASSVERPYEQYF
v_gene: TRBV4-1; d_gene: TRBD1; j_gene: TRBJ1-6; abundance: once; CDR3nt: TGCGCCAGCAGCCAGGATATACAGGGGGCGGCCCCTTGGTCACCCCTCCACTTT; CDR3aa: CASSQDIQGAAPWSPLHF
v_gene: TRBV24-1; d_gene: -; j_gene: TRBJ2-3; abundance: few; CDR3nt: TGTGCCACCAGTGATTTGTACCTCACAGATACGCAGTATTTT; CDR3aa: CATSDLYLTDTQYF
v_gene: TRBV11-3; d_gene: -; j_gene: TRBJ2-2; abundance: -; CDR3nt: TGTGCCAGCAGCGAAAACACCGGGGAGCTGTTTTTT; CDR3aa: CASSENTGELFF
v_gene: TRBV6-2/TRBV6-3; d_gene: -; j_gene: TRBJ1-5; abundance: -; CDR3nt: TGTGCCAGCAGGTATAGCAATCAGCCCCAGCATTTT; CDR3aa: CASRYSNQPQHF
v_gene: TRBV19; d_gene: TRBD1; j_gene: TRBJ1-1; abundance: few; CDR3nt: TGTGCCAGTAAGCCTCGGGACAGGGGATCTTCTACTGAAGCTTTCTTT; CDR3aa: CASKPRDRGSSTEAFF
v_gene: TRBV10-3; d_gene: TRBD2; j_gene: TRBJ2-1; abundance: -; CDR3nt: TGTGCCATCAGCCGTATAGCGGGAGAGAATGAGCAGTTCTTC; CDR3aa: CAISRIAGENEQFF
v_gene: TRBV7-9; d_gene: -; j_gene: TRBJ1-1; abundance: -; CDR3nt: TGTGCCAGCAGCGGACGGGGGGACACTGAAGCTTTCTTT; CDR3aa: CASSGRGDTEAFF
v_gene: TRBV7-9; d_gene: -; j_gene: TRBJ2-6; abundance: few; CDR3nt: TGTGCCAGCAGCTGGGGACGGAGCTCTGGGGCCAACGTCCTGACTTTC; CDR3aa: CASSWGRSSGANVLTF
v_gene: TRBV2; d_gene: -; j_gene: TRBJ2-5; abundance: -; CDR3nt: TGTGCCAGCCCAGGACAAGAGACCCAGTACTTC; CDR3aa: CASPGQETQYF
v_gene: TRBV28; d_gene: -; j_gene: TRBJ2-1; abundance: -; CDR3nt: TGTGCCAGCAGTTTGCTGATGGGCGGACTTAACAATGAGCAGTTCTTC; CDR3aa: CASSLLMGGLNNEQFF
v_gene: TRBV7-6; d_gene: TRBD2; j_gene: TRBJ2-7; abundance: -; CDR3nt: TGTGCCAGCAGCCTCAGCCGGACTAGCAGTTTCGACGAGCAGTACTTC; CDR3aa: CASSLSRTSSFDEQYF
v_gene: TRBV4-1; d_gene: TRBD1; j_gene: TRBJ1-6; abundance: -; CDR3nt: TGCGCCAGCAGCCAGTCAGCGGGACAGGGGGCTTATAATTCACCCCTCCACTTT; CDR3aa: CASSQSAGQGAYNSPLHF
v_gene: TRBV10-3; d_gene: TRBD1; j_gene: TRBJ2-2; abundance: -; CDR3nt: TGTGCCATCAGAGGACAGGACACCGGGGAGCTGTTTTTT; CDR3aa: CAIRGQDTGELFF
v_gene: TRBV6-4; d_gene: TRBD2; j_gene: TRBJ2-3; abundance: -; CDR3nt: TGTGCCAGCAGTGACTCGACGGGAGGGCCAGATACGCAGTATTTT; CDR3aa: CASSDSTGGPDTQYF
v_gene: TRBV27; d_gene: TRBD2; j_gene: TRBJ2-7; abundance: -; CDR3nt: TGTGCCAGCAGTTTATCGCCCGGGACTAGCGGAACCTACGAGCAGTACTTC; CDR3aa: CASSLSPGTSGTYEQYF
v_gene: TRBV28; d_gene: -; j_gene: TRBJ2-4; abundance: -; CDR3nt: TGTGCCAGCAGTTTCAGGACCGGTCAGCGTGTTGGCAAAAACATTCAGTACTTC; CDR3aa: CASSFRTGQRVGKNIQYF
v_gene: TRBV12-3/TRBV12-4; d_gene: -; j_gene: TRBJ1-1; abundance: few; CDR3nt: TGTGCCAGCAGCTTAAGTAACACTGAAGCTTTCTTT; CDR3aa: CASSLSNTEAFF
v_gene: TRBV28; d_gene: -; j_gene: TRBJ2-1; abundance: -; CDR3nt: TGTGCCAGCAGTTTAGGTCAGAATGAGCAGTTCTTC; CDR3aa: CASSLGQNEQFF
v_gene: TRBV27; d_gene: -; j_gene: TRBJ1-5; abundance: -; CDR3nt: TGTGCCAGCAGTCCTCGGGTACAGGTGAACAATCAGCCCCAGCATTTT; CDR3aa: CASSPRVQVNNQPQHF
v_gene: TRBV11-2; d_gene: -; j_gene: TRBJ2-2; abundance: -; CDR3nt: TGTGCCAGCAGCCCTTTAGCGGTAAACACCGGGGAGCTGTTTTTT; CDR3aa: CASSPLAVNTGELFF